This T cell receptor beta chain came from a study of memory CD4+ T cells and cytomegalovirus serostatus (dated by TCRdb to about 2019). Looking at the study overall: A total of about 35 healthy Belgian adults, of whom 9 were CMV seropositive and approximately 24 were CMV seronegative, were included in the cohort. To replicate a published TCR-based CMV serostatus classifier, the study sequenced CD4+ memory TCRbeta repertoires from a Belgian cohort whose cytomegalovirus serostatus was known. Findings and caveats that apply to the study as a whole: For predicting CMV serostatus, the median bootstrapped AUC was approximately 0.96 using the original framework and about 0.9 using a US-trained random forest. The results were interpreted as suggesting that the CMV-associated TCR signature is mostly present in the CD4+ memory repertoire. Of 164 previously reported CMV-associated TCRbeta sequences, approximately 70 appeared in the CD4+ memory repertoires, each in one to five individuals. Unlike the original study, which covered naive and memory CD4+ and CD8+ populations, the Belgian study sequenced only CD4+CD45RO+ memory cells. A median bootstrapped AUC of around 0.95 with a 95% CI of 0.76-1.00 was achieved on the Belgian cohort by the original-framework classifier.

Concerning this clone: Its antigen has not been determined. No base qualities exist here, and no much larger clone lies one base off it.

A FACSAria II was used to sort memory CD4+ T cells, defined as single viable CD3+CD4+CD8-CD45RO+ cells. CMV serostatus was determined with a Roche Elecsys assay detecting serum IgG against CMV pp150, pp28, p38 and p52. Following thawing, total CD4+ T cells were enriched through positive selection using CD4 magnetic microbeads. The samples came from a different study that was designed specifically to examine the CD4+ T cell memory repertoire. Peripheral blood mononuclear cells were isolated and cryopreserved according to standard operating procedures, and serum was stored at -80 degrees C. Staining used CD3-PerCP (BW264/56), CD4-APC (RPA-T4), CD45RO-PE (UCHT1) and CD8-Pacific Orange (3B5) antibodies, with Sytox blue excluding non-viable cells. Trimming removed 6 bases from V and 5 bases from J; the gene matches leave 8 bases unexplained. Including cysteine and phenylalanine, the CDR3 has 15 amino acids. Only CDR3 DNA remains: 45 bases, in frame from the first base. As encoded in the germline V gene, CDR1 is MNHEY while CDR2 is SVGAGI.

Genomic DNA was extracted from sorted cells with the Quick-DNA Microprep Kit. Amplification of TCRbeta DNA was done with the immunoSEQ hsTCRbeta kit, following the protocol from the manufacturer. An Illumina MiSeq instrument was used to sequence the TCRbeta libraries. On the authors' methods: After out-of-frame sequences were removed, millions of distinct TCRbeta sequences remained, averaging around 67,000 per individual. Each individual was scored by the count of 150 to 200 previously reported CMV-associated TCRbeta sequences and the total productive distinct TCRbeta count. A beta-binomial model was reimplemented in Python, and random forests from scikit-learn, run with default parameters, were trained on data from the US cohort. On the Belgian cohort, classifier performance was reported as the median AUC, along with percentile confidence intervals, across 10,000 bootstrap iterations. The source is immuneACCESS, and TCRdb retained only in-frame sequences with V and J called. Part of the clones is not carried over; for the studies checked, unresolved V genes explain less than half of this, and the remainder is unexplained. V and J calls and clone size are as listed in that table; D and trimming were resolved from the DNA. The table for this sample lists about 45,000 clones; around four fifths of them were counted only once. The top ten clonotypes cover 0.85% to 0.95% of the sample.

The chain links TRBV6-5 with TRBJ1-5, and TRBD1 matches 9 of the central bases. The TCR originated in an adult in good health and CMV-seronegative. Sample: memory CD4+ T cells from blood. The CDR3 protein: CASSPSGQGHQPQHF. The DNA reads TGTGCCAGCAGCCCAAGCGGACAGGGGCATCAGCCCCAGCATTTT.